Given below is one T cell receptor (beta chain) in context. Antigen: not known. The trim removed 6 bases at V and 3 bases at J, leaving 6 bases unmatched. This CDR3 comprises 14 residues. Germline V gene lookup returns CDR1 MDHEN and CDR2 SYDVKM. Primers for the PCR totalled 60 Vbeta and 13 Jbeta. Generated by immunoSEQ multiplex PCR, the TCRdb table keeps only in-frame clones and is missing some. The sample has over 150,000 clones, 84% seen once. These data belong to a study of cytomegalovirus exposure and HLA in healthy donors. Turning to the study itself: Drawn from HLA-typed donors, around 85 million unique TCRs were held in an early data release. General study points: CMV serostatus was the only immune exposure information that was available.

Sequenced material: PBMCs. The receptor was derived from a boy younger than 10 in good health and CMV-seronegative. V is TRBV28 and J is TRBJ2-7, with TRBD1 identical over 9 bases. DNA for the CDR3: TGTGCCAGCAGGACCCGGGACAGGGTCTACGAGCAGTACTTC. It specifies CASRTRDRVYEQYF.